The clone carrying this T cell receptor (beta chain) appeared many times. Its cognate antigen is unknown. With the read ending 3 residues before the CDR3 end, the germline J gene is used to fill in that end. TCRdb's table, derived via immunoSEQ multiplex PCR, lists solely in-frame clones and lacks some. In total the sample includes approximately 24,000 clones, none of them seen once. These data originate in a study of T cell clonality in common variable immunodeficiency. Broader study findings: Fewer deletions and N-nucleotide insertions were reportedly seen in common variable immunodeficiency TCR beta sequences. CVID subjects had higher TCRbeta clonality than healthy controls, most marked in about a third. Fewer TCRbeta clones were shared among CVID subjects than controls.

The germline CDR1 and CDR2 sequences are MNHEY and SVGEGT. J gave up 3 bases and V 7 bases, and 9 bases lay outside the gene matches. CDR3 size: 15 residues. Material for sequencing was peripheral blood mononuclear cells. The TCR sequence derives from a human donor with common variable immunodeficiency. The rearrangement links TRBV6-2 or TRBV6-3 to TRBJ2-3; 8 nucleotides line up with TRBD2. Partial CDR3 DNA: TGTGCCAGCATCAATGTAGCGGGACTGACAGATACG. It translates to CASINVAGLTDT. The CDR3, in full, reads CASINVAGLTDTQYF.